Here is one TCR beta chain with its context. Its antigen is currently unknown. CDR1 and CDR2 from the germline V gene are LNHDA and SQIVND (reference sequence). Deletions cut 4 bases from V and 6 bases from J, with 16 bases between. The CDR3 has 15 residues. This entry comes from a study of monozygotic twins with cystic fibrosis. Study results and caveats: Co-twins had the most similar V usage for 13 of 16 pairs, J for 8.

Profiling relied on immunoSEQ multiplex PCR, and the TCRdb table lists in-frame clones only, not all of them. The sample shows just over 35,000 clones, 85% to 95% of them seen only once. This TCR derives from a boy under 10 years old with cystic fibrosis. Sequenced sample: blood. The chain links TRBV19 to TRBJ2-1; D unclear. CDR3 region: CASSSSSSYFNEQFF. DNA for the CDR3: TGTGCCAGTAGTAGCAGCAGTAGCTACTTCAATGAGCAGTTCTTC.